The 10 T cell receptor beta chains below all came from one sample that was sequenced in a study of T cell responses to AZD1222 COVID-19 vaccine. TCRdb keeps only in-frame clones here, not all; method: immunoSEQ multiplex PCR. The data show 40,000 to 60,000 clones, roughly 90% seen once. This specimen consisted of peripheral blood, obtained 28 days after the second AZD1222 dose. The receptor set was obtained from an adult who received the AZD1222 COVID-19 vaccine.

This chain uses TRBV6-1 with TRBJ1-1, with TRBD1 matching over 7 bases. Trimming cost V 3 bases and J 5 bases; bases outside gene matches: 9. The germline gives CDR1 MNHNS, CDR2 SASEGT. CDR3 length equals 15 residues. In nucleotides, the CDR3 is TGTGCCAGCAGTGATCAGGGGGACGAGCGGACTGAAGCTTTCTTT. Its translation: CASSDQGDERTEAFF.

This chain connects TRBV12-3 or TRBV12-4 to TRBJ1-1; D is undetermined. Trimming left V 11 bases short and J 5 bases short, with 15 bases between. The CDR3 contains 12 residues. CDR3 coding DNA: TGTGCCTCCTACTATCCGGGGACTGAAGCTTTCTTT. Encoded protein: CASYYPGTEAFF.

CDR3 sequence: CASSSSWTVNQPQHF. The CDR3 DNA follows: TGTGCCAGCAGCTCGTCTTGGACAGTCAATCAGCCCCAGCATTTT. This rearrangement joins TRBV5-5 to TRBJ1-5; perhaps TRBD1 as D (6 bases). V lost 3 bases and J 3 bases, leaving 13 bases between the germline ends. The CDR3 loop spans 15 amino acids. Germline lookup yields CDR1 SGHKS and CDR2 YYEKEE (reference sequence).

The gene calls are TRBV4-1 and TRBJ2-2; D ambiguous. Deletions cut 4 bases from V and 4 bases from J, with 10 bases between. Looked up from germline, CDR1 is MGHRA and CDR2 is YSYEKL. This CDR3 region has 14 residues. The CDR3 nucleotides are TGCGCCAGCAGCCCAAATGCTGCCACCGGGGAGCTGTTTTTT. This gives the protein CASSPNAATGELFF.

The J gene is TRBJ1-2, the V gene TRBV5-1, with D unclear. Per the germline V gene, CDR1 is SGHRS and CDR2 is YFSETQ. CDR3 length equals 13 residues. Trimming stripped 4 bases from V and 2 bases from J, with 9 bases between. CDR3 amino acids: CASSPDVNYGYTF. Here the CDR3 DNA reads TGCGCCAGCAGCCCGGACGTGAACTATGGCTACACCTTC.

The chain joins TRBV5-1 to TRBJ2-5; 9 bases match TRBD1. Unmatched junction bases numbered 6, after V lost 4 bases and J lost 5 bases. This CDR3 has 14 amino acids. Germline V gene lookup returns CDR1 SGHRS and CDR2 YFSETQ. DNA for the CDR3: TGCGCCAGCAGCCCTGGACAGGGGATGGAGACCCAGTACTTC. Translated: CASSPGQGMETQYF.

This rearrangement joins TRBV13 to TRBJ2-1; D gene ambiguous. Germline CDR1 is PRHDT and CDR2 is FYEKMQ (reference sequence). Trimming took off 11 bases at V and 3 bases at J, with 20 bases between the two ends. The CDR3 has 15 residues. CDR3 sequence reads: CAASSDRHFYNEQFF. In nucleotides, the CDR3 is TGTGCCGCCTCGAGCGACCGGCACTTCTACAATGAGCAGTTCTTC.

V usage is TRBV15 and J usage is TRBJ1-1, with D perhaps TRBD1 (5 bases). From germline, CDR1 is LNHNV and CDR2 YYDKDF (reference sequence). V was clipped by 4 bases and J by 0 bases, with 9 bases between them. The CDR3 has 14 residues. The CDR3 here is CATSKPRVNTEAFF. DNA of the CDR3: TGTGCCACCAGCAAACCCAGGGTGAACACTGAAGCTTTCTTT.

The CDR3 nucleotides are TGCGCCAGCAGCCGGGGGGCTAGCACTGAAGCTTTCTTT. Its protein product is CASSRGASTEAFF. The gene calls are TRBV4-1 and TRBJ1-1; D may be TRBD1 (6 bases). V lost 4 bases and J 4 bases, leaving 10 bases between the germline ends. Germline CDR1 and CDR2: MGHRA and YSYEKL. The CDR3 runs to 13 residues.

V usage is TRBV9 and J usage is TRBJ2-5, with D possibly matching TRBD2 (6 bases). Trimming removed 0 bases from V and 0 bases from J, with 6 bases in between. Germline values: CDR1 SGDLS, CDR2 YYNGEE. There are 14 residues in the CDR3. CDR3 nucleotide sequence: TGTGCCAGCAGCGTAGGCGGGGACCAAGAGACCCAGTACTTC. It specifies CASSVGGDQETQYF.